Listed below are T cell receptor beta chains from one sample, sequenced in a study of T cells in Graves' hyperthyroidism and ophthalmopathy. TCRdb ran MiXCR on the multiplex PCR reads and lists one entry per CDR3 protein. The sample has more than 550,000 distinct CDR3 sequences, around 19% seen once; the top ten hold 15% to 20%. The sequencing sample was made of blood. Source of these receptors: a woman in her 50s with Graves' hyperthyroidism that later progressed to Graves' ophthalmopathy. Both conserved end residues are part of each CDR3. D genes are given only for firm matches. A clone size is listed for some rows: how often the clone was seen (once, few, many), or a class if it is expanded.

>few|TRBJ2-2|TRBV7-7|TRBD1|16
TGTGCTAGCAGCCCTTCGGACAGGGGGGGAACCGGGGAGCTGTTTTTT
CASSPSDRGGTGELFF
>many|TRBJ1-5|TRBV12-3/TRBV12-4|-|14
TGTGCCAGCAGTTTGTCCGGGAAAAATCAGCCCCAGCATTTT
CASSLSGKNQPQHF
>-|TRBJ2-2|TRBV10-3|TRBD1|14
TGTGCCGCCGGGACAGGGGGAAGCACCGGGGAGCTGTTTTTT
CAAGTGGSTGELFF
>-|TRBJ2-3|TRBV19|TRBD2|14
TGTGCCAGTAGCGACGGGGGGGGCACAGATACGCAGTATTTT
CASSDGGGTDTQYF
>many|TRBJ2-7|TRBV7-9|-|16
TGTGCCAGCACCTCGGGAGGACGGGGGGCGGCCTACGAGCAGTACTTC
CASTSGGRGAAYEQYF
>many|TRBJ1-2|TRBV11-2|-|14
TGTGCCAGCAGCTCGGATTTAGGGTCCTATGGCTACACCTTC
CASSSDLGSYGYTF
>-|TRBJ2-5|TRBV4-2|TRBD2|16
TGTGCCAGCAGCCAAGATAGCGGGGGGGCCGTAGAGACCCAGTACTTC
CASSQDSGGAVETQYF
>-|TRBJ2-1|TRBV10-3|TRBD2|15
TGTGCCATCAGAACGCTAGCGGGGGGCCACAATGAGCAGTTCTTC
CAIRTLAGGHNEQFF
>few|TRBJ2-7|TRBV10-3|TRBD1|14
TGTGCCATCAGTGAGTCGACAGGGGCCTACGAGCAGTACTTC
CAISESTGAYEQYF
>-|TRBJ2-5|TRBV6-1|TRBD1|14
TGTGCCAGCAGGGAACGGGACAGGGGCGAGACCCAGTACTTC
CASRERDRGETQYF
>few|TRBJ2-1|TRBV5-6|-|14
TGTGCCAGCGGGGGGCCCCCTCGTGGCAATGAGCAGTTCTTC
CASGGPPRGNEQFF
>many|TRBJ1-1|TRBV6-1|-|15
TGTGCCAGCAGTGGAAGCATCCGGGGGGGGACTGAAGCTTTCTTT
CASSGSIRGGTEAFF
>many|TRBJ1-1|TRBV30|-|12
TGTGCCTGGAGAGAGACGAACACTGAAGCTTTCTTT
CAWRETNTEAFF
>many|TRBJ1-5|TRBV3-1|-|15
TGTGCCAGCAGCCAAGACATCGGGGGTTATCAGCCCCAGCATTTT
CASSQDIGGYQPQHF
>-|TRBJ1-5|TRBV19|-|15
TGTGCCAGTAGTATTAGTCCATATAGCAATCAGCCCCAGCATTTT
CASSISPYSNQPQHF
>-|TRBJ1-2|TRBV7-9|-|16
TGTGCCAGCAGCTTACAGCGACCCCGGGAAGGATATGGCTACACCTTC
CASSLQRPREGYGYTF
>few|TRBJ1-1|TRBV25-1|-|12
TGTGCCTGCAAAGGGGTGAGCACTGAAGCTTTCTTT
CACKGVSTEAFF
>few|TRBJ2-3|TRBV7-9|-|17
TGTGCCAGCAGCTTAACGGACCAGGGCCCACACACAGATACGCAGTATTTT
CASSLTDQGPHTDTQYF
>-|TRBJ2-3|TRBV19|-|15
TGTGCCAGTAGTATAGATTCAGGGAGGACAGATACGCAGTATTTT
CASSIDSGRTDTQYF
>few|TRBJ2-7|TRBV5-4|-|15
TGTGCCAGCGGCCCGAAATCGGGCCTCGGCTACGAGCAGTACTTC
CASGPKSGLGYEQYF
>-|TRBJ2-3|TRBV20-1|-|15
TGCAGTGCTGAACCTTTTGATAGGGGGGCAGATACGCAGTATTTT
CSAEPFDRGADTQYF
>-|TRBJ1-2|TRBV27|TRBD1|14
TGTGCCAGCAGCCCCTCCTCGGACAGGACCGGCTACACCTTC
CASSPSSDRTGYTF
>few|TRBJ2-6|TRBV6-2/TRBV6-3|-|13
TGTGCCAGCAGCGACTTGAGGGCCAACGTCCTGACTTTC
CASSDLRANVLTF
>few|TRBJ1-2|TRBV5-1|TRBD1|17
TGCGCCAGCAGCGTGAATCCCTATCTGACAGGGATCTATGGCTACACCTTC
CASSVNPYLTGIYGYTF
>few|TRBJ2-1|TRBV11-2|-|12
TGTGCCAGCAGCCAGGAGGGCAATGAGCAGTTCTTC
CASSQEGNEQFF
>few|TRBJ1-1|TRBV20-1|-|15
TGCAGTGCTCCTCCGGGTCCACAGAGGTACACTGAAGCTTTCTTT
CSAPPGPQRYTEAFF
>few|TRBJ2-7|TRBV12-5|-|15
TGTGCTAGTGGTTTGGTAGACGGAGGAAGCGGCGAGCAGTACTTC
CASGLVDGGSGEQYF
>-|TRBJ2-1|TRBV5-1|TRBD2|14
TGCGCCAGCAGCTTGTCGAGCGGGGGCAATGAGCAGTTCTTC
CASSLSSGGNEQFF
>many|TRBJ1-3|TRBV13|-|16
TGTGCCAGCAGCTTTGCTGGGCTTTCCTCTGGAAACACCATATATTTT
CASSFAGLSSGNTIYF
>many|TRBJ1-2|TRBV6-1|-|17
TGTGCCAGCAGTCAAAGGTATCGGGACACGTATAACTATGGCTACACCTTC
CASSQRYRDTYNYGYTF
>-|TRBJ1-2|TRBV5-4|-|16
-
CASSFILAQGAGGYTF
>-|TRBJ1-5|TRBV20-1|-|14
TGCAGTGCAGACGACGGGGAGGGCAATCAGCCCCAGCATTTT
CSADDGEGNQPQHF
>many|TRBJ1-1|TRBV20-1|-|13
TGCAGTGCTAGCAGGGACCTGAACACTGAAGCTTTCTTT
CSASRDLNTEAFF
>many|TRBJ1-2|TRBV12-3/TRBV12-4|-|15
TGTGCCAGCAGTACCCACTTGGACCGAGGCTATGGCTACACCTTC
CASSTHLDRGYGYTF
>-|TRBJ1-6|TRBV5-1|-|16
TGCGCCAGCAGCTTGCGGGACGGATCGGCCAGTTCACCCCTCCACTTT
CASSLRDGSASSPLHF
>-|TRBJ2-3|TRBV12-3/TRBV12-4|-|14
TGTGCCAGCAGTTTTAGCCTAGCCGAGGGTACGCAGTATTTT
CASSFSLAEGTQYF
>-|TRBJ1-2|TRBV19|TRBD1|14
TGTGCCAGTAGTCCGTATCAGGGGGACTATGGCTACACCTTC
CASSPYQGDYGYTF
>many|TRBJ1-5|TRBV12-3/TRBV12-4|-|14
TGTGCCAGCAGACAGGGCTCTAGCAATCAGCCCCAGCATTTT
CASRQGSSNQPQHF
>-|TRBJ2-5|TRBV10-3|-|12
TGTGCCATCAGTGATAACCAAGAGACCCAGTACTTC
CAISDNQETQYF
>-|TRBJ2-1|TRBV19|TRBD2|16
TGTGCCAGTAGTATCCCTGCTAGCGGGGGCGTCAATGAGCAGTTCTTC
CASSIPASGGVNEQFF
>few|TRBJ2-3|TRBV29-1|TRBD2|17
TGCAGCGTTGAAGATCTGGGGGCTAGCGGGAGCACAGATACGCAGTATTTT
CSVEDLGASGSTDTQYF
>many|TRBJ2-2|TRBV5-1|TRBD1|18
TGCGCCAGCAGCTTGGGGAATCGACAGGGGGCAAACACCGGGGAGCTGTTTTTT
CASSLGNRQGANTGELFF
>few|TRBJ1-1|TRBV7-6|-|13
TGTGCCAGCAGCGGACAGCCTAACACTGAAGCTCTCTTT
CASSGQPNTEALF
>-|TRBJ2-1|TRBV9|TRBD1|14
TGTGCCAGCAGCTGGGACAGGGGGAACAATGAGCAGTTCTTC
CASSWDRGNNEQFF
>-|TRBJ1-6|TRBV6-1|TRBD1|15
TGTGCCAGCCGCCGTCCAGGGGGGTTGGATGCACCCCTCCACTTT
CASRRPGGLDAPLHF
>-|TRBJ2-2|TRBV3-1|TRBD1|17
TGTGCCAGCAGCCAAGACGTGGGACAGGGATGGACCGGGGAGCTGTTTTTT
CASSQDVGQGWTGELFF
>-|TRBJ1-1|TRBV5-1|-|13
TGCGCCAGCACCCTTAGGGCGGAGAGTGAAGCTTTCTTT
CASTLRAESEAFF
>few|TRBJ2-5|TRBV6-1|-|13
TGTGCCAGCATCTCCAGGGGCATAGAGACCCAGTACTTC
CASISRGIETQYF
>many|TRBJ2-1|TRBV20-1|-|16
TGCAGTGCTAGAAATTCTAGATTCGGGACCCACAGTGAGCAGTTCTTC
CSARNSRFGTHSEQFF
>many|TRBJ2-1|TRBV29-1|TRBD1|13
TGCAGCGCCCCTGACAGGGGAGGCAATGAGCAGTTCTTC
CSAPDRGGNEQFF
>many|TRBJ2-2|TRBV12-3/TRBV12-4|-|12
TGTGCCAGCCTCAGGGGTACCGGGGAGCTGTTTTTT
CASLRGTGELFF
>-|TRBJ1-5|TRBV6-6|-|17
TGTGCCAGCAGTTACTCGACCAGCCGTTCGGTGGATCAGCCCCAGCATTTT
CASSYSTSRSVDQPQHF
>many|TRBJ1-5|TRBV10-3|-|15
TGTGCCATCGGCGTGGACAGAGATAGCAATCAGCCCCAGCATTTT
CAIGVDRDSNQPQHF
>many|TRBJ1-1|TRBV30|TRBD1|15
TGTGCCTGGAGTGTACTACAGGGGGGGGTCACTGAAGCTTTCTTT
CAWSVLQGGVTEAFF
>many|TRBJ1-2|TRBV6-5|TRBD1|14
TGTGCCAGCAGTTATACAGGGGCAAGCTATGGCTACACCTTC
CASSYTGASYGYTF
>few|TRBJ1-4|TRBV4-1|-|16
TGCGCCAGCAGCCAAGATCGGCGGGGTTGGGATGAAAAACTGTTTTTT
CASSQDRRGWDEKLFF
>many|TRBJ2-1|TRBV20-1|TRBD2|18
TGCAGTGCTAGTGGGGGACTAAGCGGGGGGGCCGGTTTCAATGAGCAGTTCTTC
CSASGGLSGGAGFNEQFF
>-|TRBJ1-2|TRBV14|-|15
TGTGCCAGCAGCCAAGTCGGGGGGGCTTACTATGGCTACACCTTC
CASSQVGGAYYGYTF
>many|TRBJ2-1|TRBV2|-|17
-
CASSEKFLEKSYNEQFF